This T cell receptor beta chain came from a study of CD8 T cells in ankylosing spondylitis. CDR1 and CDR2 (germline): DFQATT, SNEGSKA (reference sequence). The CDR3 consists of 16 residues. V gave up 5 bases and J gave up 6 bases, with 23 bases separating them. For TCR beta, libraries came from quantitative 5'-RACE with molecular barcodes. In TCRdb, the 5' RACE reads were re-called with MiXCR into one record per CDR3 protein. The sample records 300,000 to 350,000 distinct CDR3 sequences, more than 20% being singletons. This receptor was identified in a female donor with ankylosing spondylitis or in good health (not recorded which). Sequenced material: blood, either unsorted or a sorted T cell fraction (not recorded which). This chain links TRBV20-1 with TRBJ2-1, with a possible D match to TRBD2 (6 bases). CDR3 region: CSAEPGTSHSGNEQFF. The CDR3 DNA sequence: TGCAGTGCTGAGCCCGGGACTTCCCACTCTGGCAATGAGCAGTTCTTC.